These 5 T cell receptor beta chains share one sample of origin, sequenced in a study of radiotherapy plus CTLA-4 blockade in lung cancer. Sequenced by immunoSEQ multiplex PCR; TCRdb stores in-frame clones only, minus some. The sample lists approximately 110,000 clones; over 65% were seen once. The source was peripheral blood, collected from a patient treated with radiotherapy plus ipilimumab. Every receptor here comes from a human donor with non-small cell lung cancer that progressed on radiotherapy plus ipilimumab. Some clones in this sample may be carry-over from other donors' samples.

This rearrangement joins TRBV23-1 to TRBJ1-1; no firm D call. TRBV23-1 is known as an ORF, though its function is uncertain. With 8 bases removed from V and 3 bases from J, the gap between germline ends came to 25 bases. The CDR3 consists of 17 residues. CDR3 region: CASQTAAVGSGDTEAFF. CDR3 in DNA: TGCGCCAGCCAAACAGCCGCAGTGGGGTCTGGTGACACTGAAGCTTTCTTT.

The rearrangement links TRBV4-1 to TRBJ1-5; 7 bases are a match to TRBD1. CDR3 length: 15 amino acids. Per germline, CDR1 MGHRA and CDR2 YSYEKL. The junction had 9 bases not matched to a gene; V was cut back by 5 bases and J by 5 bases. For the CDR3, the DNA is TGCGCCAGCAGCTCCGGGACAGTAACTTATCAGCCCCAGCATTTT. Its protein product is CASSSGTVTYQPQHF.

CDR3 in amino acids: CAISESAGTNTEAFF. In DNA, the CDR3 is TGTGCCATCAGTGAGTCGGCAGGGACGAACACTGAAGCTTTCTTT. The rearrangement uses TRBV10-3 and TRBJ1-1; D possibly corresponds to TRBD1 (5 bases). The CDR3 contains 15 residues. Germline CDR1 reads ENHRY; CDR2 reads SYGVKD. Trimming took off 0 bases at V and 1 base at J, with 9 bases between the two ends.

The chain joins TRBV6-1 to TRBJ2-5, with TRBD2 matching over 8 bases. The CDR3 loop spans 13 amino acids. The trim removed 6 bases at V and 7 bases at J, leaving 7 bases unmatched. Germline values: CDR1 MNHNS, CDR2 SASEGT. The CDR3 coding sequence is TGTGCCAGCAGAATAGCGGGGAAAGCGACCCAGTACTTC. Its translation is CASRIAGKATQYF.

The chain carries TRBV18 and TRBJ2-7, with unresolved D. The germline V gene encodes CDR1 KGHSH and CDR2 LQKENI. V was trimmed by 0 bases and J by 2 bases, leaving 5 bases between them. CDR3 size: 13 residues. CDR3 DNA: TGTGCCAGCTCACCACCACAGACCTACGAGCAGTACTTC. This codes for CASSPPQTYEQYF.